In its sample, the clone carrying this T cell receptor (beta chain) was seen many times. Its antigen remains unknown. The sample comes from a study of CD8+CD57+ T cells in acquired aplastic anemia. Whole-study context: Sorted CD4+ plus CD8+ cells gave DNA averaging approximately 2.9 ug.

Germline CDR1 is SNHLY and CDR2 is FYNNEI. V shed 1 base and J 12 bases; nucleotides not matched to a gene: 3. The CDR3 loop spans 12 amino acids. TCR beta VDJ and CDR3 were profiled, and genomic DNA was the template. TCRdb fed the reads into MiXCR, producing one record per CDR3 protein. The table lists approximately 170,000 distinct CDR3 sequences, less than 50% of them singletons. CD8+CD57+ cell expansion, shown by flow cytometry, had occurred in the patients selected for sequencing. Whole-study results and caveats: Sharing between patients and controls was observed for around 30 CD8+ CDR3 sequences.

Sample: sorted CD4+, CD8+, or CD8+CD57+ T cells (not recorded which) from PBMCs. The chain joins TRBV2 to TRBJ2-1, with 7 positions matching TRBD1. The clonotype comes from a human donor with aplastic anemia. The CDR3 nucleotides read TGTGCCAGCAGTGAAGTGAGACAGGGGCAGTTCTTC. Protein: CASSEVRQGQFF.